These 27 T cell receptor beta chains were all obtained from the same sample, sequenced in a study of T-cell reconstitution after alpha-beta-depleted transplantation in children. The TCRbeta library incorporated unique molecular identifiers. TCRdb reprocessed the PCR reads via MiXCR and lists one record per CDR3 protein. The sample consists of about 980,000 distinct CDR3 sequences, 25% to 35% of them appearing once. The sequenced sample was PBMCs, mostly from graft donor cells, obtained 360 days after TCRalphabeta/CD19-depleted stem cell transplant. These receptors all come from a boy younger than two who had a stem cell transplant for SCID, so the T cells may come from the graft donor.

This clonotype was seen repeatedly, ten times or more. The junction shows a germline mismatch at one end, possibly a read error. This chain links TRBV4-3 with TRBJ1-1; TRBD1 aligns across 9 bases. CDR1 and CDR2 from the germline V gene are LGHNA and YSLEER. The CDR3 loop spans 14 amino acids. Here the CDR3 DNA reads TGTGCCAGCAGCCACAGGGGGCTAAACACTGAAGCTTTCTTT. Its translation is CASSHRGLNTEAFF.

This clonotype was seen more than once but under ten times. The V and J genes are TRBV14 and TRBJ2-6, with TRBD1 matching over 8 bases. Germline V gene sequence: CDR1 SGHDN, CDR2 FVKESK. CDR3 length: 19 residues. The junction had 11 bases not matched to a gene; V was cut back by 2 bases and J by 2 bases. The CDR3 loop reads CASSQLEISRGPGANVLTF. Here the CDR3 DNA reads TGTGCCAGCAGCCAATTGGAAATTTCCAGGGGGCCTGGGGCCAACGTCCTGACTTTC.

This chain uses TRBV28 with TRBJ1-2; 11 bases match TRBD1. This CDR3 is built from 15 residues. Per the germline V gene, CDR1 is MDHEN and CDR2 is SYDVKM. V lost 10 bases to trimming and J lost 8 bases; unmatched junction nucleotides: 15. In DNA form, the CDR3 reads TGTGCCACCCTAACGGATGGACAGGGGGCGAGGGGCTACACCTTC. Residues: CATLTDGQGARGYTF.

The chain is built from TRBV12-3 or TRBV12-4 and TRBJ1-5, with a tentative D call TRBD1 (5 bases). The V gene lost 3 bases and the J gene lost 0 bases, with 9 bases spanning the gap. CDR3 length: 15 amino acids. Here the CDR3 reads CASSFRGDSNQPQHF. The CDR3 DNA reads as TGTGCCAGCAGTTTCCGGGGGGATAGCAATCAGCCCCAGCATTTT.

This clonotype was detected a few times. The chain employs TRBV15 and TRBJ2-2; 11 bases agree with TRBD2. The trim removed 6 bases at V and 4 bases at J, leaving 4 bases unmatched. There are 15 residues in the CDR3. The germline V gene encodes CDR1 LNHNV and CDR2 YYDKDF (reference sequence). This CDR3 reads CATSRLAGITGELFF. DNA for the CDR3: TGTGCCACCAGTAGACTAGCGGGGATCACCGGGGAGCTGTTTTTT.

This clonotype was detected a few times. The rearrangement uses TRBV20-1 and TRBJ2-7, with D possibly being TRBD1 (7 bases). Deletions cut 2 bases from V and 3 bases from J, with 11 bases between. There are 13 residues in the CDR3. Germline V lookup: CDR1 DFQATT, CDR2 SNEGSKA (reference sequence). The CDR3 is CSARSQGGYEQYF. In DNA, the CDR3 is TGCAGTGCTAGAAGTCAGGGGGGCTACGAGCAGTACTTC.

There are a few counts of this clonotype. The CDR3 sequence: CASSPQTQMNTEAFF. The CDR3 DNA follows: TGTGCCAGCAGCCCACAGACACAAATGAACACTGAAGCTTTCTTT. The V and J genes are TRBV7-6 and TRBJ1-1, with D uncertain. The CDR3 contains 15 residues. V shed 5 bases and J shed 0 bases, with 13 bases lying between them. Germline CDR1 SGHVS, CDR2 FNYEAQ.

This clonotype turned up a few times. The genes are TRBV6-5 and TRBJ2-3, with 12 bases aligning to TRBD2. The CDR3 is 16 amino acids. After removal of 3 bases from V and 9 bases from J, the junction contained 10 bases not matched to a gene. Germline lookup yields CDR1 MNHEY and CDR2 SVGAGI. The CDR3 loop is CASSYQASGGAGTQYF. The CDR3 DNA sequence: TGTGCCAGCAGTTATCAGGCTAGCGGGGGGGCCGGCACGCAGTATTTT.

This clonotype came up a few times. The chain has TRBV7-2 and TRBJ2-7; 12 nucleotides align to TRBD2. The CDR3 totals 17 residues. Trimming cost V 1 base and J 2 bases; bases outside gene matches: 6. Germline CDR1 is SGHTA and CDR2 is FQGNSA. CDR3 region: CASSLVLAGGTPYEQYF. DNA of the CDR3: TGTGCCAGCAGCTTAGTCCTAGCGGGGGGGACTCCCTACGAGCAGTACTTC.

The rearrangement uses TRBV21-1 and TRBJ2-7; whether TRBD1, the table's D call, matches the DNA was not checked. TRBV21-1 is an annotated pseudogene. The CDR3 is 13 amino acids. In DNA form, the CDR3 reads TGTGCCAGCAGCAAATACGGGGGCGCCGAGCAGTACTTC. Translating gives CASSKYGGAEQYF.

This clonotype was recorded many times. J is TRBJ2-1 and V is TRBV2; the match to TRBD2 covers 14 bases. Germline-derived CDR1 and CDR2 are SNHLY and FYNNEI. Trimming removed 10 bases from V and 2 bases from J; junction bases left unmatched: 4. This CDR3 has 15 amino acids. The DNA for the CDR3 is TGTGCCACTTCGGGACTAGCGGGGGCCTACAATGAGCAGTTCTTC. Protein sequence: CATSGLAGAYNEQFF.

In this sample, this clonotype turned up a few times. V gene TRBV5-5 combines with J gene TRBJ2-2; D is possibly TRBD2 (5 bases). With 2 bases removed from V and 4 bases from J, the gap between germline ends came to 9 bases. Germline CDR1 SGHKS, CDR2 YYEKEE (reference sequence). The CDR3 is 14 amino acids. This CDR3 reads CASSFGLTTGELFF. The CDR3 DNA sequence: TGTGCCAGCAGCTTCGGACTGACCACCGGGGAGCTGTTTTTT. Based on the CDR3 plus reference TRBV5-5 and TRBJ2-2, the full variable domain is DAGVTQSPTHLIKTRGQQVTLRCSPISGHKSVSWYQQVLGQGPQFIFQYYEKEERGRGNFPDRFSARQFPNYSSELNVNALLLGDSALYLCASSFGLTTGELFFGEGSRLTVL.

The chain employs TRBV28 and TRBJ2-2; no clear D. The CDR3 spans 14 residues. V lost 0 bases and J 5 bases, leaving 7 bases between the germline ends. From germline, CDR1 is MDHEN and CDR2 SYDVKM. CDR3 protein: CASSLWRRTGELFF. Written as DNA, the CDR3 is TGTGCCAGCAGTTTATGGAGGCGGACCGGGGAGCTGTTTTTT. The whole variable domain, remainder taken from reference TRBV28 and TRBJ2-2, is DVKVTQSSRYLVKRTGEKVFLECVQDMDHENMFWYRQDPGLGLRLIYFSYDVKMKEKGDIPEGYSVSREKKERFSLILESASTNQTSMYLCASSLWRRTGELFFGEGSRLTVL.

Only a few counts were recorded for this clonotype. The CDR3: CASSYSWDEQFF. In DNA, the CDR3 is TGTGCCAGCAGTTACTCTTGGGACGAGCAGTTCTTC. The rearrangement links TRBV6-2 or TRBV6-3 to TRBJ2-1; D may correspond to TRBD1 or TRBD2 (5 bases each). CDR3 length: 12 residues. Deletions cut 0 bases from V and 10 bases from J, with 7 bases between. Germline values: CDR1 MNHEY, CDR2 SVGEGT.

The chain links TRBV29-1 to TRBJ1-2, with a tentative D call TRBD1 (6 bases). This CDR3 comprises 13 residues. The V gene's germline CDR1 is SQVTM and CDR2 ANQGSEA. Trimming took 4 bases from V and 6 from J, leaving 15 bases between them. The CDR3 DNA sequence: TGCAGCGTTGCATACAGGGTTGGAGATGGCTACACCTTC. Translated, it gives CSVAYRVGDGYTF.

This clonotype has a count of ten or more. The V call is TRBV28, the J call TRBJ2-3; D possibly corresponds to TRBD1 (6 bases). The V end lost 5 bases, the J end lost 11 bases, and 11 bases lay between the germline ends. Germline CDR1 and CDR2: MDHEN and SYDVKM. The CDR3 has 11 amino acids. CDR3 amino acids: CASSQGSGQYF. CDR3 DNA sequence: TGTGCCAGCAGTCAGGGGAGTGGGCAGTATTTT.

The chain combines TRBV5-1 with TRBJ2-3, with D perhaps TRBD2 (7 bases). CDR1 is SGHRS, CDR2 YFSETQ, per germline. CDR3 length: 16 residues. Trimming took 4 bases from V and 4 from J, leaving 19 bases between them. The CDR3 spells CASSPRQVGGADTQYF. In DNA, the CDR3 is TGCGCCAGCAGCCCCCGACAGGTGGGAGGGGCAGATACGCAGTATTTT. Full variable domain (remainder filled in from reference TRBV5-1 and TRBJ2-3): KAGVTQTPRYLIKTRGQQVTLSCSPISGHRSVSWYQQTPGQGLQFLFEYFSETQRNKGNFPGRFSGRQFSNSRSEMNVSTLELGDSALYLCASSPRQVGGADTQYFGPGTRLTVL.

This clonotype came up a few times. The CDR3 nucleotides are TGTGCCACCACCGGGACAGGGGGCTCAAGCTCCTACAATGAGCAGTTCTTC. Its protein product is CATTGTGGSSSYNEQFF. V gene TRBV10-3 combines with J gene TRBJ2-1; 12 positions agree with TRBD1. V shed 10 bases, J shed 0 bases, and the junction held 10 bases outside the gene matches. Germline loops: CDR1 ENHRY, CDR2 SYGVKD. The CDR3 length is 17 residues.

The CDR3, as DNA: TGTGCCAGCACCCGGCGATGGGTCCCCTACGAGCAGTACTTC. The encoded protein is CASTRRWVPYEQYF. The chain carries TRBV7-8 and TRBJ2-7; D is unclear. Trimming left V 7 bases short and J 2 bases short, with 15 bases between. Germline CDR1 is SGHVS and CDR2 is FQNEAQ. The CDR3 sequence is 14 residues long.

This clonotype was counted many times. V is TRBV19 and J is TRBJ2-7, with D perhaps TRBD1 (5 bases). The germline V and J ends were trimmed by 6 bases and 4 bases, with 13 bases remaining between them. Germline V gene data show CDR1 as LNHDA and CDR2 as SQIVND (reference sequence). This CDR3 spans 13 amino acids. CDR3 DNA: TGTGCCAGTAGCCTCAATCGACAGTACGAGCAGTACTTC. Protein product: CASSLNRQYEQYF.

This clonotype was observed a handful of times. The V and J genes are TRBV6-1 and TRBJ1-2; D is undetermined. Between the trimmed V and J ends, which lost 7 bases and 2 bases, there was a span of 2 bases. This CDR3 comprises 10 residues. Germline V gene data show CDR1 as MNHNS and CDR2 as SASEGT. The CDR3 region is CASMNYGYTF. CDR3 nucleotides: TGTGCCAGCATGAACTATGGCTACACCTTC.

The chain links TRBV3-1 to TRBJ2-3; TRBD2 agrees at 7 bases. Per germline, CDR1 LGHDT and CDR2 YNNKEL (reference sequence). Losses at the gene ends were 0 bases for V and 0 bases for J; bases not matched to a gene: 6. The CDR3 has 17 amino acids. CDR3 region: CASSQDSVGGSTDTQYF. CDR3 DNA sequence: TGTGCCAGCAGCCAAGATAGTGTCGGGGGGAGCACAGATACGCAGTATTTT.

Worth noting for this clonotype: A much larger clone lies a single base off, so this may be a read error. This chain links TRBV5-6 with TRBJ2-3, with D possibly matching TRBD2 (5 bases). Germline-derived CDR1 and CDR2 are SGHDT and YYEEEE. The CDR3 contains 13 residues. CDR3 region: CARSFGGTDTQYF. CDR3 nucleotides: TGTGCCAGGAGCTTCGGGGGCACAGATACGCAGTATTTT.

This clonotype has just a few counts. The limits of the CDR3 on the DNA are not certain, so only TCRdb's listed CDR3 is given. This sequence joins TRBV12-3 or TRBV12-4 and TRBJ2-1; the D segment call TRBD1 is taken from the table without a DNA check. The CDR3 contains 12 residues when both ends are counted. CDR3 residues: CASSWGRGATFF.

The chain links TRBV5-1 to TRBJ2-3; 7 bases map to TRBD1. After removal of 1 base from V and 6 bases from J, the junction contained 8 bases not matched to a gene. The CDR3 runs to 15 residues. Per germline, CDR1 SGHRS and CDR2 YFSETQ. The DNA for the CDR3 is TGCGCCAGCAGCTTGTTTGGACAGGATCCTGATACGCAGTATTTT. Amino acids: CASSLFGQDPDTQYF.

The rearrangement uses TRBV6-5 and TRBJ1-1; no reliable D call. CDR1 and CDR2 (germline): MNHEY, SVGAGI. V dropped 2 bases and J dropped 1 base, with 14 bases sitting between them. This CDR3 is 16 amino acids long. The DNA for the CDR3 is TGTGCCAGCAGTTACCAACCTCATTACGAGAACACTGAAGCTTTCTTT. Protein: CASSYQPHYENTEAFF.

The V gene is TRBV5-1, the J gene TRBJ1-1; D gene uncertain. V shed 3 bases and J shed 1 base, with 13 bases lying between them. This CDR3 is built from 15 residues. CDR1 and CDR2 (germline): SGHRS, YFSETQ. The CDR3 DNA follows: TGCGCCAGCAGCTCGATACCAAGAGGGAACACTGAAGCTTTCTTT. Protein sequence: CASSSIPRGNTEAFF.